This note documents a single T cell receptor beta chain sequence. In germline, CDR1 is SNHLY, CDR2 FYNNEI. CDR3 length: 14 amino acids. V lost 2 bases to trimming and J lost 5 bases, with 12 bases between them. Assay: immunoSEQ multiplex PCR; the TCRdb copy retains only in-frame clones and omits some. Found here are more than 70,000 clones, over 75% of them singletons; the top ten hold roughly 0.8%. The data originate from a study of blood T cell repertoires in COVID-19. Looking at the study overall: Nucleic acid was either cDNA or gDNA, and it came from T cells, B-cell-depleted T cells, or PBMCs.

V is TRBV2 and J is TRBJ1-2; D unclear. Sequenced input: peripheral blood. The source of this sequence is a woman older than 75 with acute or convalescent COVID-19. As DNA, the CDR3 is TGTGCCAGCAGTGAACAGCGGCCCTCATATGGCTACACCTTC. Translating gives CASSEQRPSYGYTF.